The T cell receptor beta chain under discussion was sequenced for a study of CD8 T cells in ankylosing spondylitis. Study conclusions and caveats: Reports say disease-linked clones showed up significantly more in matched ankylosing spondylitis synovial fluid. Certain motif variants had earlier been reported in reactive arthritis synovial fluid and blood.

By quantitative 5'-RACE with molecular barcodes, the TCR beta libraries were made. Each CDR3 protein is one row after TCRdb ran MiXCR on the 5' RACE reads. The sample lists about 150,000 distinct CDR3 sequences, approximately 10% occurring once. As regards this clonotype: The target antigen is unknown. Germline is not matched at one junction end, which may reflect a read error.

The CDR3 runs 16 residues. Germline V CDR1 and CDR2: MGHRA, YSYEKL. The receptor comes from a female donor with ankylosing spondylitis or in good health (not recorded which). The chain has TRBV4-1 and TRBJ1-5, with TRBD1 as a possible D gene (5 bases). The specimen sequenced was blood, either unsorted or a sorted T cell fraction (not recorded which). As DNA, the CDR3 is TGCGCCAGCAGCCAAGTGGGGCAGCTTGGAAGGATGTCCCAGCAGTTT. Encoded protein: CASSQVGQLGRMSQQF.